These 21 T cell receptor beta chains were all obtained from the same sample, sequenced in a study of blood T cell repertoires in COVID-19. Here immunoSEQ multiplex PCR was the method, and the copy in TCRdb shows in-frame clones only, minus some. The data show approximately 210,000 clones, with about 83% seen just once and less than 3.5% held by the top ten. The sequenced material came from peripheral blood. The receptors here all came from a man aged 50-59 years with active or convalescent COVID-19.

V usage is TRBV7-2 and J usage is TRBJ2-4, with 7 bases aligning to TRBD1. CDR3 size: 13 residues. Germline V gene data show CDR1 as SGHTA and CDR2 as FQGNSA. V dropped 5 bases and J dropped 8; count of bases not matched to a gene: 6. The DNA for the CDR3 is TGTGCCAGCAGCGTCAACAGGGGCGACATTCAGTACTTC. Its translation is CASSVNRGDIQYF.

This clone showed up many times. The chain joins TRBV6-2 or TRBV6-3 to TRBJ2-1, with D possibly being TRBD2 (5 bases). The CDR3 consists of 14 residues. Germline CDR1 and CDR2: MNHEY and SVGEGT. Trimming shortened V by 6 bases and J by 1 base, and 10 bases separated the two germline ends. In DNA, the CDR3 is TGTGCCAGCAGCTATAGCGAGTCCTACAATGAGCAGTTCTTC. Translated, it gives CASSYSESYNEQFF.

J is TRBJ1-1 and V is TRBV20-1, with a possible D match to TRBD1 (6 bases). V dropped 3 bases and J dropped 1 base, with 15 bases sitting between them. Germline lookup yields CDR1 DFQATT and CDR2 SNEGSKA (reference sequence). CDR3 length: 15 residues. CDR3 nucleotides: TGCAGTGCTAGTAATTTTCAGGGGAGGAACACTGAAGCTTTCTTT. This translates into CSASNFQGRNTEAFF.

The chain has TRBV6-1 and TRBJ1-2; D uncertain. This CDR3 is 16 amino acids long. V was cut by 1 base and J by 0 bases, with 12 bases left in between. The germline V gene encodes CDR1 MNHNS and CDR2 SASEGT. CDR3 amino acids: CASSEGNPAANYGYTF. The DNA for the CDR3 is TGTGCCAGCAGTGAAGGCAACCCAGCGGCTAACTATGGCTACACCTTC.

For the CDR3, the DNA is TGTGCCAGCAGTTCCGGGACAGGGTTCTCCCCGAGGCGCGAGACCCAGTACTTC. It specifies CASSSGTGFSPRRETQYF. The chain employs TRBV6-2 or TRBV6-3 and TRBJ2-5, with 9 bases lining up with TRBD1. The CDR3 spans 18 residues. Looked up from germline, CDR1 is MNHEY and CDR2 is SVGEGT. J gave up 5 bases and V 4 bases, and 17 bases lay outside the gene matches.

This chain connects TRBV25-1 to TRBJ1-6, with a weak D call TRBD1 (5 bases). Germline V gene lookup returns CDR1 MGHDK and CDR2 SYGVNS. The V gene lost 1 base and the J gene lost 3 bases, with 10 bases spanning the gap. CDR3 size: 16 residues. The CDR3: CASSELRGGYNSPLHF. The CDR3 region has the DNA TGTGCCAGCAGTGAATTAAGGGGTGGCTATAATTCACCCCTCCACTTT.

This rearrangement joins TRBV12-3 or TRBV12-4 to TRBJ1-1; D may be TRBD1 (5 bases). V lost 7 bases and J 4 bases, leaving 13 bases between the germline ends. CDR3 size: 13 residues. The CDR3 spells CASTGGGGTEAFF. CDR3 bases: TGTGCCAGCACCGGGGGTGGGGGCACTGAAGCTTTCTTT.

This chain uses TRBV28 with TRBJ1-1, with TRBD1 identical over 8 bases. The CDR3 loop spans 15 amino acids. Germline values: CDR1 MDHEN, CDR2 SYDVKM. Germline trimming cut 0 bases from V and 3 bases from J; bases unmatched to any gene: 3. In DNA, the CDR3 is TGTGCCAGCAGTTTATGGCGCAGGGGGCACACTGAAGCTTTCTTT. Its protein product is CASSLWRRGHTEAFF.

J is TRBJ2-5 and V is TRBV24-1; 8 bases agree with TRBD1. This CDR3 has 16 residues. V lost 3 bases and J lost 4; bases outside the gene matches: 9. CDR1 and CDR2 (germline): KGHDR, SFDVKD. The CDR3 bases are TGTGCCACCAGTGATCCTGCCAGGGGGCGCGGAGAGACCCAGTACTTC. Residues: CATSDPARGRGETQYF.

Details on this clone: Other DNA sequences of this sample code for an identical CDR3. The CDR3 DNA follows: TGCAGCGTTGTGCGGGGGCTGAACACTGAAGCTTTCTTT. It encodes CSVVRGLNTEAFF. The chain has TRBV29-1 and TRBJ1-1; D is perhaps TRBD1 (6 bases). The CDR3 runs 13 residues. Germline CDR1 and CDR2: SQVTM and ANQGSEA. The V gene lost 4 bases and the J gene lost 0 bases, with 9 bases spanning the gap.

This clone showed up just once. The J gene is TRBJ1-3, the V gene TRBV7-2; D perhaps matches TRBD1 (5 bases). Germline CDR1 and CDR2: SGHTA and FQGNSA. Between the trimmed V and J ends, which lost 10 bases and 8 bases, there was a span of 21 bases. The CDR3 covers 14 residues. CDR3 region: CATGGTELVDTIYF. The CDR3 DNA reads TGTGCCACCGGGGGGACTGAATTGGTAGACACCATATATTTT.

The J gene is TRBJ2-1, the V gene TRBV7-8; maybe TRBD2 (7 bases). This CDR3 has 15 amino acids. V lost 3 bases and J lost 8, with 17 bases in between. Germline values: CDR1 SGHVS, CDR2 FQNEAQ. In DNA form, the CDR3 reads TGTGCCAGCAGCTTTAGTGGGGGCGGGGGAGATGAGCAGTTCTTC. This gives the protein CASSFSGGGGDEQFF.

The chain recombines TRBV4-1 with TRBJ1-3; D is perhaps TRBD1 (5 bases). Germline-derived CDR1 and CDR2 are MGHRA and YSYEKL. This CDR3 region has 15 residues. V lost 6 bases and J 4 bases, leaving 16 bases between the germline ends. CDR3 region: CASRRGGSMGNTIYF. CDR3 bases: TGCGCCAGCAGGAGGGGAGGGAGTATGGGAAACACCATATATTTT.

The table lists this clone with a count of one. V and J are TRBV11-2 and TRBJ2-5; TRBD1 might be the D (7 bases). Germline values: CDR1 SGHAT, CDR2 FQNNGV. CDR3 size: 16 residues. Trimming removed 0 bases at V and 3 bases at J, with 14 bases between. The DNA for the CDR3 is TGTGCCAGCAGCTTAGAAATGGGCAGGGGGGAAGAGACCCAGTACTTC. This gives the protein CASSLEMGRGEETQYF.

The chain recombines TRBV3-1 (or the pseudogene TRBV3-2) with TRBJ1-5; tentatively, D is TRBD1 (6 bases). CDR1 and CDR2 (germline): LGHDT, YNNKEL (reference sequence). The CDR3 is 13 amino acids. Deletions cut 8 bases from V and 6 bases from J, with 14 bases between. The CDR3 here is CASSAGAFQPQHF. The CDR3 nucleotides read TGTGCCAGCTCGGCAGGGGCGTTTCAGCCCCAGCATTTT.

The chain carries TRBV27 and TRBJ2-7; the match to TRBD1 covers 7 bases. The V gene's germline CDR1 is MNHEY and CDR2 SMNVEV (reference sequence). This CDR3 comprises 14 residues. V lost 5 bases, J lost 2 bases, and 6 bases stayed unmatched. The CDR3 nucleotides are TGTGCCAGCAGTAGACAACAGGGGACCTACGAGCAGTACTTC. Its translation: CASSRQQGTYEQYF.

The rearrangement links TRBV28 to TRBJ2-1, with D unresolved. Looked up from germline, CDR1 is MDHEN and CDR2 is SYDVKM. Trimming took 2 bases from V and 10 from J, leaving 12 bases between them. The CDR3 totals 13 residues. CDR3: CASSLLTPQEQFF. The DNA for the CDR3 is TGTGCCAGCAGTTTACTGACTCCCCAAGAGCAGTTCTTC.

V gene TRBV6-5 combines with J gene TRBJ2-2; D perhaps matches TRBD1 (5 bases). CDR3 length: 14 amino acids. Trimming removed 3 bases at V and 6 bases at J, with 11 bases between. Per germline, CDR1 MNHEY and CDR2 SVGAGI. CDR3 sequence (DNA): TGTGCCAGCAGTTATTATGAAGGGGCCGGGGAGCTGTTTTTT. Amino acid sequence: CASSYYEGAGELFF.

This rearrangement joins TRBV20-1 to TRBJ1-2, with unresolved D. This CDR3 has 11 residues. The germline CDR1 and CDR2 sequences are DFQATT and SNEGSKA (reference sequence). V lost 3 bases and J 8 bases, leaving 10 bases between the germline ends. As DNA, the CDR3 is TGCAGTGCTAGCTGGGCTGGCGGCTACACCTTC. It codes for CSASWAGGYTF.

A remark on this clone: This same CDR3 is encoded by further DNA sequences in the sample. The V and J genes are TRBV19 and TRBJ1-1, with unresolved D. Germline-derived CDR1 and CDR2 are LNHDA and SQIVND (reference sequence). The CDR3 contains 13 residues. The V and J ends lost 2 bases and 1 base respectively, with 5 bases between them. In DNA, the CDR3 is TGTGCCAGTAGTATATCCCAGAACACTGAAGCTTTCTTT. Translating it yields CASSISQNTEAFF.

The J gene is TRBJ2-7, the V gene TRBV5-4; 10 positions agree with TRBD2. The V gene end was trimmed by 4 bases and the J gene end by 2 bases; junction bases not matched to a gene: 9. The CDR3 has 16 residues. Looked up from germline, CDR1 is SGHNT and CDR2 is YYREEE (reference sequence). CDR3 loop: CASSPQTSGPPYEQYF. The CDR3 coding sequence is TGTGCCAGCAGCCCCCAGACTAGCGGGCCACCCTACGAGCAGTACTTC.